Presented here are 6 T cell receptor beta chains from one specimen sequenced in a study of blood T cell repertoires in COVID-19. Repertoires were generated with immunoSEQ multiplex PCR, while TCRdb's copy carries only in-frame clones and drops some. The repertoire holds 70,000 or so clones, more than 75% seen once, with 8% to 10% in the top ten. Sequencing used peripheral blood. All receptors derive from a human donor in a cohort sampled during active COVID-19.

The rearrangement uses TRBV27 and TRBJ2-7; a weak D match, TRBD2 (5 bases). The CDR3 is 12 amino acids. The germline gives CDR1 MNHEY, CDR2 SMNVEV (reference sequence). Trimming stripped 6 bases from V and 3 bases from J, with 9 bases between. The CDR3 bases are TGTGCCAGCAGCGGGATGGACTACGAGCAGTACTTC. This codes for CASSGMDYEQYF.

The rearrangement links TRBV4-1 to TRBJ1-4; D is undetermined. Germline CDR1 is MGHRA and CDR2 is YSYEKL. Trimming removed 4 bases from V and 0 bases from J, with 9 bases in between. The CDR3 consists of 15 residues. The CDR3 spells CASSLPGTTNEKLFF. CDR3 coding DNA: TGCGCCAGCAGCCTTCCAGGAACAACTAATGAAAAACTGTTTTTT.

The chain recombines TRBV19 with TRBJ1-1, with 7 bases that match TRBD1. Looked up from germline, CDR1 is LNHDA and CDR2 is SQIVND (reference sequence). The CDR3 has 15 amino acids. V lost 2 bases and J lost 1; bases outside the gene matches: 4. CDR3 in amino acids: CASSIFQGGNTEAFF. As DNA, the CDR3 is TGTGCCAGTAGTATATTCCAGGGGGGGAACACTGAAGCTTTCTTT.

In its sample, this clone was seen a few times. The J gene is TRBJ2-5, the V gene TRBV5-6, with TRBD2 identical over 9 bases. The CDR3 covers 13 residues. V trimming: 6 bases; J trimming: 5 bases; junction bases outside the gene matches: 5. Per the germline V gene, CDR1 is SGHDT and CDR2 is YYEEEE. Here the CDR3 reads CASKLTSGETQYF. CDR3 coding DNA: TGTGCCAGCAAACTGACTAGCGGTGAGACCCAGTACTTC.

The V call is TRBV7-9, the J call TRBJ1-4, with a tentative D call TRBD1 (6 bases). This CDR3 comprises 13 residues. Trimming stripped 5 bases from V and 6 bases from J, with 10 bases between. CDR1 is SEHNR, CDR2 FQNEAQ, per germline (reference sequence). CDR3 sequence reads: CASSTEGDEKLFF. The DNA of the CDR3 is TGTGCCAGCAGCACAGAGGGGGATGAAAAACTGTTTTTT.

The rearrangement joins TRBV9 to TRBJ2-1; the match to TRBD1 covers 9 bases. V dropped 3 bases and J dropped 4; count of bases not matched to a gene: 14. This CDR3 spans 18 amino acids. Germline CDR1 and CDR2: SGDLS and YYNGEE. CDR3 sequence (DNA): TGTGCCAGCAGCGCAACTATACCCGGACAGGGGAAATACAATGAGCAGTTCTTC. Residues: CASSATIPGQGKYNEQFF.